Listed below are T cell receptor beta chains from one sample, sequenced in a study of post-analysis software for immune sequencing data. MiXCR, run by TCRdb on the PCR reads, gives a single entry per CDR3 protein. The sample consists of about 770,000 distinct CDR3 sequences, approximately 44% of them appearing once. The sequencing sample was made of blood. Every receptor here comes from a girl under 18 with multiple sclerosis. Each CDR3 is given with its conserved first and last residue. Rows may omit the clone size; those that give it use once, few, many or a size class.

clone size: few; V gene: TRBV20-1; CDR3 protein: CSASQGVNTEAFF
clone size: NA; V gene: TRBV7-2; CDR3 protein: CASSLLGGRVGELFF
clone size: NA; V gene: TRBV6-2/TRBV6-3; CDR3 protein: CASSPLSLGANVLTF
clone size: few; V gene: TRBV4-1; CDR3 protein: CASSQEGQREDNEQFF
clone size: NA; V gene: TRBV27; CDR3 protein: CASSTGGPANYGYTF
clone size: NA; V gene: TRBV28; CDR3 protein: CASKAGLTDTQYF
clone size: few; V gene: TRBV11-2; CDR3 protein: CASSPLAEPYEQYF
clone size: NA; V gene: TRBV11-2; CDR3 protein: CASSRPTDGVAKNIQYF
clone size: NA; V gene: TRBV7-2; CDR3 protein: CASSVVGTGGHYEQYF
clone size: NA; V gene: TRBV9; CDR3 protein: CASNRPSYEQYF
clone size: few; V gene: TRBV21-1; CDR3 protein: CASSKPGQFGRSGETQYF
clone size: NA; V gene: TRBV29-1; CDR3 protein: CSVERDSFKFF
clone size: NA; V gene: TRBV3-1; CDR3 protein: CASSQSSLKSGSFSYEQFF
clone size: few; V gene: TRBV29-1; CDR3 protein: CSVASGVGEQYF
clone size: NA; V gene: TRBV19; CDR3 protein: CASSITGSNQPQHF
clone size: few; V gene: TRBV21-1; CDR3 protein: CASSKLSGTGVREGNQPQHF
clone size: NA; V gene: TRBV27; CDR3 protein: CASTAHPNYGYTF
clone size: NA; V gene: TRBV12-3/TRBV12-4; CDR3 protein: CASSFSGGARLEAFF
clone size: few; V gene: TRBV6-5; CDR3 protein: CASSYLRTPYEQYF
clone size: few; V gene: TRBV12-5; CDR3 protein: CASGLTSPLHF
clone size: NA; V gene: TRBV7-2; CDR3 protein: CASNRGVPYEQYF
clone size: once; V gene: TRBV15; CDR3 protein: CATNSGTGGSSGELFF
clone size: NA; V gene: TRBV11-1; CDR3 protein: CASSLSGNSYNEQYF
clone size: few; V gene: TRBV15; CDR3 protein: CATSKQFGEQYF
clone size: NA; V gene: TRBV7-2; CDR3 protein: CASSIRTGKTDTQYF
clone size: NA; V gene: TRBV13; CDR3 protein: CASSLGLALTGELFF
clone size: NA; V gene: TRBV20-1; CDR3 protein: CSALPGHRANYGYTF
clone size: few; V gene: TRBV4-1; CDR3 protein: CASSQDGLAGTQYF
clone size: NA; V gene: TRBV3-1; CDR3 protein: CASSQVGGSESEQYF
clone size: NA; V gene: TRBV4-2; CDR3 protein: CASSQGTGLSVEETQYF
clone size: NA; V gene: TRBV9; CDR3 protein: CASSPGDSPSYEQYF
clone size: NA; V gene: TRBV20-1; CDR3 protein: CSAREGGREYGQFF
clone size: few; V gene: TRBV29-1; CDR3 protein: CSVESSGQSSYNEQFF
clone size: NA; V gene: TRBV20-1; CDR3 protein: CSARGTEFYGYTF
clone size: NA; V gene: TRBV6-2/TRBV6-3; CDR3 protein: CASSSGLAGRNTQYF
clone size: NA; V gene: TRBV27; CDR3 protein: CASRQTYSGNTIYF
clone size: few; V gene: TRBV12-3/TRBV12-4; CDR3 protein: CASSLALGNGYTF
clone size: few; V gene: TRBV29-1; CDR3 protein: CSVEGQPHSYNEQFF
clone size: few; V gene: TRBV7-9; CDR3 protein: CASSSGTGHEKLFF
clone size: NA; V gene: TRBV4-3; CDR3 protein: CASSQEFPTYNEQFF
clone size: once; V gene: TRBV5-1; CDR3 protein: CASSLEIGAPTEAFF
clone size: NA; V gene: TRBV27; CDR3 protein: CASSPLHGTGDGEQYF
clone size: once; V gene: TRBV19; CDR3 protein: CASSLTKHEQFF
clone size: NA; V gene: TRBV9; CDR3 protein: CASSVEADLDYEQYF
clone size: NA; V gene: TRBV5-1; CDR3 protein: CASSLEGHLEVDTQYF
clone size: NA; V gene: TRBV4-1; CDR3 protein: CASARGGNEQFF
clone size: few; V gene: TRBV5-1; CDR3 protein: CASSLDLGHDRLFF
clone size: NA; V gene: TRBV11-2; CDR3 protein: CASSASGGSYEQYF
clone size: NA; V gene: TRBV7-9; CDR3 protein: CASSLVGQGEAKNIQYF
clone size: few; V gene: TRBV29-1; CDR3 protein: CSHIRQDNYNEQFF
clone size: NA; V gene: TRBV7-2; CDR3 protein: CASSVGLGQYNEQFF
clone size: once; V gene: TRBV29-1; CDR3 protein: CSVHRGGQANTEAFF
clone size: few; V gene: TRBV5-6; CDR3 protein: CASSSRTANEQYF
clone size: few; V gene: TRBV20-1; CDR3 protein: CSAREYSNQPQHF
clone size: once; V gene: TRBV6-5; CDR3 protein: CASGIRGHGANVLTF
clone size: NA; V gene: TRBV3-1; CDR3 protein: CATQGRQETQYF
clone size: few; V gene: TRBV27; CDR3 protein: CASSLLRQGAEQYF